This TCR beta chain was captured in a study of blood T cell repertoires in COVID-19. The protocol was immunoSEQ multiplex PCR, while the TCRdb copy is restricted to in-frame clones and leaves out a portion. Among around 200,000 clones, approximately 81% were seen once, and the ten largest hold roughly 4.5%. The germline V gene has CDR1 MNHNS and CDR2 SASEGT. The CDR3 loop spans 15 amino acids. V lost 3 bases to trimming and J lost 8 bases; unmatched junction nucleotides: 9. The gene calls are TRBV6-1 and TRBJ1-1; 10 bases match TRBD1. The sample taken for sequencing was peripheral blood. The origin of this receptor is an elderly woman with acute or convalescent COVID-19. CDR3 in DNA: TGTGCCAGCAGTGATACGACAGGGGGCAAGAGGGAAGCTTTCTTT. Its protein is CASSDTTGGKREAFF.